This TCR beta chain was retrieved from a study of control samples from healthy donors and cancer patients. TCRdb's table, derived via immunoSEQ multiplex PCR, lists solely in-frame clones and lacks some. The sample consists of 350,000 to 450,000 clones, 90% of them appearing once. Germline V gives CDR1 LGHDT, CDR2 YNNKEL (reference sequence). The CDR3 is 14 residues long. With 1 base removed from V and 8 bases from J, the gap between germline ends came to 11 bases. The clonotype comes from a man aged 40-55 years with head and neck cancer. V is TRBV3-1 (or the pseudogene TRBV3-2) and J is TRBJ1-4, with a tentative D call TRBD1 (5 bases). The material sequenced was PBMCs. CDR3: CASSQAGGNEKLFF. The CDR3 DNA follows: TGTGCCAGCAGCCAAGCGGGGGGTAACGAAAAACTGTTTTTT.